Presented here are 22 T cell receptor beta chains from one specimen sequenced in a study of spatial heterogeneity in lung cancer. Time point described: sample taken at primary tumor resection. The sequenced material consisted of unsorted whole RNA from tumor, nontumor lung or frozen PBMC. TCRdb reanalysed the 5' RACE reads using MiXCR and keeps one entry per CDR3 protein. The sample carries about 95,000 distinct CDR3 sequences, 7% to 9% recorded once. The source material was PBMCs, sampled at surgery. Source of these receptors: a male donor with early-stage non-small cell lung cancer.

In this sample, this clonotype turned up a few times. The V call is TRBV6-6, the J call TRBJ2-1, with 7 bases that match TRBD2. The CDR3 has 18 residues. The V and J ends lost 0 bases and 0 bases, in that order; junction bases with no gene match: 8. Germline lookup yields CDR1 MNHNY and CDR2 SVGAGI (reference sequence). The CDR3 region is CASSYSEGGGTSYNEQFF. The CDR3 nucleotides are TGTGCCAGCAGTTACTCCGAGGGCGGGGGAACCTCCTACAATGAGCAGTTCTTC.

This clonotype was recorded at least ten times. The chain has TRBV6-6 and TRBJ2-5, with 8 bases aligning to TRBD1. CDR1 and CDR2 (germline): MNHNY, SVGAGI (reference sequence). The ends lost 5 bases at V and 0 bases at J; junction bases unmatched: 5. CDR3 length equals 15 residues. Written as DNA, the CDR3 is TGTGCCAGCAGTACCGGGACAGGCTACCAAGAGACCCAGTACTTC. Protein: CASSTGTGYQETQYF.

To note about this clonotype: A much larger clone sits a single nucleotide away, making a read error possible. J is TRBJ2-7 and V is TRBV3-1, with 7 bases matching TRBD1. After removal of 4 bases from V and 6 bases from J, the junction contained 9 bases not matched to a gene. CDR3 size: 14 residues. Looked up from germline, CDR1 is LGHDT and CDR2 is YNNKEL (reference sequence). CDR3 loop: CASSLPGQRGEQYF. The CDR3 region has the DNA TGTGCCAGCAGCCTTCCGGGACAGAGGGGCGAGCAGTACTTC.

The V and J genes are TRBV10-3 and TRBJ2-7; TRBD2 aligns across 12 bases. The CDR3 sequence is 14 residues long. The germline gives CDR1 ENHRY, CDR2 SYGVKD. The trim removed 8 bases at V and 6 bases at J, leaving 8 bases unmatched. CDR3: CAISLTSGGSEQYF. CDR3 DNA sequence: TGTGCCATCTCTTTGACTAGCGGGGGCTCCGAGCAGTACTTC.

The chain has TRBV5-1 and TRBJ2-5; D uncertain. This CDR3 has 14 residues. V lost 4 bases, J lost 2 bases, and 12 bases lay in between. From germline, CDR1 is SGHRS and CDR2 YFSETQ. CDR3 protein: CASSVMVTQETQYF. CDR3 DNA: TGCGCCAGCAGCGTGATGGTTACGCAAGAGACCCAGTACTTC.

There are many counts of this clonotype. The gene calls are TRBV7-2 and TRBJ2-7; 7 bases match TRBD2. V dropped 1 base and J dropped 0; count of bases not matched to a gene: 6. CDR1 and CDR2 (germline): SGHTA, FQGNSA. The CDR3 extends over 16 amino acids. The CDR3 region has the DNA TGTGCCAGCAGCTTAGGTGCGGGAGTGGGCTCCTACGAGCAGTACTTC. It is translated as CASSLGAGVGSYEQYF.

This clonotype showed up many times. The genes are TRBV24-1 and TRBJ2-7, with a possible D match to TRBD2 (5 bases). The V gene lost 12 bases and the J gene lost 2 bases, with 10 bases spanning the gap. This CDR3 contains 11 residues. The V gene's germline CDR1 is KGHDR and CDR2 SFDVKD. The CDR3 nucleotides read TGTGCCCCCTCCGGGGCCTACGAGCAGTACTTC. The encoded protein is CAPSGAYEQYF.

The V call is TRBV12-5, the J call TRBJ2-7; the D gene is possibly TRBD2 (5 bases). V was clipped by 1 base and J by 3 bases, with 10 bases between them. The CDR3 loop spans 14 amino acids. CDR1 and CDR2 from the germline V gene are LGHNT and FRNRAP. The CDR3 spells CASGLERGGYEQYF. CDR3 DNA sequence: TGTGCTAGTGGTTTGGAACGCGGAGGCTACGAGCAGTACTTC.

This clonotype has a handful of counts. The CDR3, as DNA: TGCAGTGCTAGAGGGGCGGCACAGGGAAAAACTGAAGCTTTCTTT. Protein product: CSARGAAQGKTEAFF. The chain joins TRBV20-1 to TRBJ1-1; tentatively, D is TRBD1 (6 bases). The CDR3 has 15 amino acids. V lost 1 base, J lost 5 bases, and 17 bases lay in between. Germline values: CDR1 DFQATT, CDR2 SNEGSKA (reference sequence).

The chain joins TRBV5-1 to TRBJ2-3; 11 nucleotides agree with TRBD1. Unmatched junction bases numbered 5, after V lost 3 bases and J lost 5 bases. Germline lookup yields CDR1 SGHRS and CDR2 YFSETQ. The length of the CDR3 is 15 residues. The CDR3 nucleotides read TGCGCCAGCAGCTCCGGGACAGGGGGTCAAGATACGCAGTATTTT. This encodes CASSSGTGGQDTQYF.

This clonotype appeared a few times. This rearrangement joins TRBV12-3 or TRBV12-4 to TRBJ2-1; 8 bases align to TRBD2. This CDR3 comprises 14 residues. J was trimmed by 8 bases and V by 4 bases; bases with no gene match: 7. The CDR3 here is CASSYARGGHEQFF. The CDR3, as DNA: TGTGCCAGCAGTTACGCCCGGGGGGGCCATGAGCAGTTCTTC.

The chain joins TRBV9 to TRBJ2-5, with 7 nucleotides matching TRBD1. The CDR3 is made up of 14 amino acids. Germline V gene lookup returns CDR1 SGDLS and CDR2 YYNGEE. V lost 3 bases to trimming and J lost 1 base; unmatched junction nucleotides: 3. CDR3 nucleotides: TGTGCCAGCAGCGCTTCAGGGGGCCAAGAGACCCAGTACTTC. Translation: CASSASGGQETQYF.

This clonotype was counted at least ten times. The chain combines TRBV7-9 with TRBJ2-3; no clear D gene. V gave up 3 bases and J gave up 0 bases, with 22 bases separating them. CDR1 is SEHNR and CDR2 is FQNEAQ in the germline V gene (reference sequence). The CDR3 covers 19 residues. The CDR3 is CASSLDWSFSATSTDTQYF. CDR3 DNA: TGTGCCAGCAGCTTGGATTGGTCCTTCTCGGCGACTAGCACAGATACGCAGTATTTT.

This clonotype was observed at least ten times. The rearrangement links TRBV5-4 to TRBJ2-7; D remains ambiguous. Germline CDR1 SGHNT, CDR2 YYREEE (reference sequence). V was trimmed by 1 base and J by 4 bases, leaving 12 bases between them. This CDR3 contains 14 residues. Here the CDR3 DNA reads TGTGCCAGCAGCTTGAGAGGCGCTTCTTACGAGCAGTACTTC. Protein sequence: CASSLRGASYEQYF.

As for this clonotype: A much larger clone lies one base from this, so it may be a read error. V and J are TRBV28 and TRBJ2-7; no definite D call. CDR1 is MDHEN and CDR2 is SYDVKM in the germline V gene. CDR3 length: 11 residues. This CDR3 is CASSLAYVQYF. The CDR3 region has the DNA TGTGCCAGCAGTTTAGCCTACGTGCAGTACTTC.

This clonotype was detected many times. This rearrangement joins TRBV24-1 to TRBJ2-3; a weak D match, TRBD2 (5 bases). Germline loops: CDR1 KGHDR, CDR2 SFDVKD. The CDR3 totals 11 residues. V gave up 9 bases and J gave up 6 bases, with 9 bases separating them. In nucleotides, the CDR3 is TGTGCCACCCAGAAGCGGGATACGCAGTATTTT. It is translated as CATQKRDTQYF.

This clonotype was seen repeatedly, ten times or more. The chain has TRBV7-9 and TRBJ2-5; 9 nucleotides match TRBD2. In germline, CDR1 is SEHNR, CDR2 FQNEAQ (reference sequence). The CDR3 runs 14 residues. After removal of 5 bases from V and 2 bases from J, the junction contained 3 bases not matched to a gene. CDR3 DNA: TGTGCCAGCAGCCGCGGGGGGGCTCAAGAGACCCAGTACTTC. Translation gives CASSRGGAQETQYF.

V usage is TRBV3-1 and J usage is TRBJ2-7; D might be TRBD2 (6 bases). The CDR3 totals 15 residues. The V end was cut by 4 bases, the J end by 0 bases, with 13 bases between. Looked up from germline, CDR1 is LGHDT and CDR2 is YNNKEL (reference sequence). The CDR3 sequence: CASSPGGLYSYEQYF. Here the CDR3 DNA reads TGTGCCAGCAGCCCCGGGGGACTTTACTCCTACGAGCAGTACTTC.

This clonotype was seen repeatedly, ten times or more. The chain uses TRBV29-1 and TRBJ2-2; 7 bases are shared with TRBD1. CDR3 length: 14 amino acids. CDR1 is SQVTM, CDR2 ANQGSEA, per germline. Trimming removed 1 base from V and 4 bases from J; junction bases left unmatched: 3. CDR3 residues: CSVEGGGRTGELFF. As DNA, the CDR3 is TGCAGCGTTGAAGGAGGGGGCCGCACCGGGGAGCTGTTTTTT.

Note on this clonotype: A much more abundant neighbour one base away suggests this may be a read error. The V and J genes are TRBV6-1 and TRBJ1-1; perhaps TRBD1 as D (5 bases). V was trimmed by 7 bases and J by 10 bases, leaving 13 bases between them. CDR3 size: 11 residues. Germline-derived CDR1 and CDR2 are MNHNS and SASEGT. DNA for the CDR3: TGTGCCAGCATTTACGGGGGTTCAGCTTTCTTT. Translation: CASIYGGSAFF.

This clonotype was counted ten times or more. The chain has TRBV7-2 and TRBJ2-3, with a weak D call TRBD2 (5 bases). V dropped 4 bases and J dropped 6 bases, with 8 bases sitting between them. Per the germline V gene, CDR1 is SGHTA and CDR2 is FQGNSA. The CDR3 length is 12 residues. The CDR3 region is CASSSRGDTQYF. CDR3 bases: TGTGCCAGCAGCTCCCGGGGTGATACGCAGTATTTT.

The chain uses TRBV7-6 and TRBJ1-4; 7 positions agree with TRBD1. The germline gives CDR1 SGHVS, CDR2 FNYEAQ. V trimming: 5 bases; J trimming: 4 bases; junction bases outside the gene matches: 10. This CDR3 comprises 16 residues. The CDR3 DNA is TGTGCCAGCAGCCCTATTTGGGACAGCCTTAATGAAAAACTGTTTTTT. It is translated as CASSPIWDSLNEKLFF. The variable domain in full, with the rest retrieved from reference TRBV7-6 and TRBJ1-4, is GAGVSQSPRYKVTKRGQDVALRCDPISGHVSLYWYRQALGQGPEFLTYFNYEAQQDKSGLPNDRFSAERPEGSISTLTIQRTEQRDSAMYRCASSPIWDSLNEKLFFGSGTQLSVL.